One sample yielded the 25 T cell receptor beta chains listed below, sequenced in a study of regulatory T cells in long-lasting Graves disease. The authors built TCR beta libraries using iRepertoire HTBI primers and Arm-PCR of CDR3 regions. TCRdb reanalysed the multiplex PCR reads using MiXCR and keeps one entry per CDR3 protein. The table records hundreds of thousands of distinct CDR3 sequences, around 15% of them present only once. Time point denoted: newly diagnosed GD, antithyroid drugs for less than 3 months. Scientists built the TCR library using RNA that was extracted from PBMCs. This same sample was also taken into another study, of T cells in Graves' hyperthyroidism and ophthalmopathy.

The specimen was peripheral blood mononuclear cells (PBMCs), collected at new diagnosis, from a patient treated with antithyroid drugs. The receptors shown here come from a woman between 25 and 40 years old with Graves disease.

V and J are TRBV9 and TRBJ1-4; 9 positions match TRBD1. This CDR3 comprises 17 residues. The germline V gene encodes CDR1 SGDLS and CDR2 YYNGEE. V trimming: 3 bases; J trimming: 5 bases; junction bases outside the gene matches: 11. The CDR3 reads CASSARVRGQGNEKLFF. The CDR3 DNA follows: TGTGCCAGCAGCGCTAGAGTCCGGGGACAGGGCAATGAAAAACTGTTTTTT.

This clonotype was detected many times. The rearrangement joins TRBV5-1 to TRBJ1-1; D call uncertain. This CDR3 is 16 amino acids long. Germline V lookup: CDR1 SGHRS, CDR2 YFSETQ. The germline V and J ends were trimmed by 0 bases and 1 base, with 13 bases remaining between them. The DNA for the CDR3 is TGCGCCAGCAGCTTGGAAGTGGGGAGGGCGAACACTGAAGCTTTCTTT. This encodes CASSLEVGRANTEAFF.

This clonotype was counted ten times or more. The chain recombines TRBV10-3 with TRBJ2-5; TRBD1 matches 9 bases. CDR3 length: 14 amino acids. V was clipped by 6 bases and J by 4 bases; unmatched bases: 6. Germline V gene data show CDR1 as ENHRY and CDR2 as SYGVKD. The CDR3 DNA follows: TGTGCCATCAGCCCGGGACAGGGAAGAGAGACCCAGTACTTC. This encodes CAISPGQGRETQYF.

This clonotype was recorded at least ten times. The genes are TRBV28 and TRBJ1-5; tentatively, D is TRBD1 (6 bases). Between the trimmed V and J ends, which lost 7 bases and 7 bases, there was a span of 14 bases. The CDR3 is made up of 13 amino acids. Germline V lookup: CDR1 MDHEN, CDR2 SYDVKM. The CDR3 reads CASTTDRHQPQHF. In DNA form, the CDR3 reads TGTGCCAGCACCACAGACAGGCACCAGCCCCAGCATTTT.

The J gene is TRBJ1-2, the V gene TRBV28; TRBD1 agrees at 8 bases. The CDR3 runs to 11 residues. Per germline, CDR1 MDHEN and CDR2 SYDVKM. CDR3 protein: CAILQDRVITF. CDR3 sequence (DNA): TGTGCTATTCTTCAGGACAGGGTAATCACCTTC.

CDR3 residues: CASTLAAGPSYEQYF. The DNA for the CDR3 is TGTGCCAGTACCTTAGCGGCGGGACCGTCCTACGAGCAGTACTTC. The rearrangement links TRBV19 to TRBJ2-7, with D possibly matching TRBD2 (6 bases). Trimming cost V 7 bases and J 1 base, with 17 bases left between them. This CDR3 is 15 amino acids long. The V gene's germline CDR1 is LNHDA and CDR2 SQIVND (reference sequence).

This clonotype was observed a few times. V usage is TRBV6-5 and J usage is TRBJ1-1, with D possibly TRBD1 on 6 matching bases. Germline V gives CDR1 MNHEY, CDR2 SVGAGI. CDR3 length: 12 amino acids. Trimming took off 0 bases at V and 7 bases at J, with 6 bases between the two ends. This CDR3 is CASSYSTGEAFF. CDR3 bases: TGTGCCAGCAGTTACTCGACAGGTGAAGCTTTCTTT.

The chain carries TRBV5-4 and TRBJ1-1; no firm D call. This CDR3 is 15 amino acids long. Trimming removed 0 bases at V and 7 bases at J, with 16 bases between. Germline lookup yields CDR1 SGHNT and CDR2 YYREEE (reference sequence). The CDR3 region has the DNA TGTGCCAGCAGCTTGGAAGTCAACTTCCCCAGTGAAGCTTTCTTT. Its translation: CASSLEVNFPSEAFF. The full variable domain, completed using reference TRBV5-4 and TRBJ1-1, is ETGVTQSPTHLIKTRGQQVTLRCSSQSGHNTVSWYQQALGQGPQFIFQYYREEENGRGNFPPRFSGLQFPNYSSELNVNALELDDSALYLCASSLEVNFPSEAFFGQGTRLTVV.

This clonotype was seen many times. The J gene is TRBJ2-1, the V gene TRBV11-2; no firm D call. The CDR3 runs 13 residues. Between the trimmed V and J ends, which lost 0 bases and 9 bases, there was a span of 9 bases. The V gene's germline CDR1 is SGHAT and CDR2 FQNNGV. The CDR3 loop reads CASSLDQASEQFF. The CDR3 coding sequence is TGTGCCAGCAGCTTAGATCAGGCAAGTGAGCAGTTCTTC.

This clonotype was counted a single time. The chain links TRBV9 to TRBJ1-1; 8 nucleotides match TRBD1. The CDR3 runs to 15 residues. The V and J ends lost 0 bases and 11 bases, in that order; junction bases with no gene match: 12. In germline, CDR1 is SGDLS, CDR2 YYNGEE. The CDR3 bases are TGTGCCAGCAGCGTAGAAGGGACAGGCTCGCCGGGGGCTTTCTTT. This encodes CASSVEGTGSPGAFF.

This clonotype came up many times. A junction boundary mismatches the germline segment, possibly from a read error. The rearrangement uses TRBV5-1 and TRBJ1-1; unclear D gene. This CDR3 has 15 residues. CDR1 SGHRS and CDR2 YFSETQ come from the germline V gene. Here the CDR3 reads CASSLGGTGNTEAFF. The CDR3 coding sequence is TGTGCCAGCAGCTTAGGCGGAACCGGGAACACTGAAGCTTTCTTT. Full variable domain (missing parts from reference TRBV5-1 and TRBJ1-1): KAGVTQTPRYLIKTRGQQVTLSCSPISGHRSVSWYQQTPGQGLQFLFEYFSETQRNKGNFPGRFSGRQFSNSRSEMNVSTLELGDSALYLCASSLGGTGNTEAFFGQGTRLTVV.

This clonotype was recorded at least ten times. V is TRBV11-3 and J is TRBJ1-3, with a tentative D call TRBD1 (5 bases). This CDR3 is 15 amino acids long. Germline V gene data show CDR1 as SGHNT and CDR2 as YENEEA. Deletions cut 1 base from V and 0 bases from J, with 7 bases between. CDR3 amino acids: CASSLGTHSGNTIYF. The CDR3 DNA reads TGTGCCAGCAGCTTAGGGACACACTCTGGAAACACCATATATTTT.

This clonotype was recorded a few times. The chain links TRBV6-1 to TRBJ2-5; D perhaps matches TRBD2 (5 bases). CDR1 and CDR2 (germline): MNHNS, SASEGT. V was pared by 6 bases and J by 7 bases, with 15 bases between. The CDR3 covers 13 residues. The DNA for the CDR3 is TGTGCCAGCAGGGATTCGCACCGGGGGACCCAGTACTTC. Translated, it gives CASRDSHRGTQYF.

This clonotype was observed many times. The chain has TRBV28 and TRBJ2-1; D not certain. Germline V gene lookup returns CDR1 MDHEN and CDR2 SYDVKM. CDR3 length equals 13 residues. V was trimmed by 5 bases and J by 4 bases, leaving 9 bases between them. The CDR3 spells CASSLRAYNEQFF. The DNA for the CDR3 is TGTGCCAGCAGTCTTAGGGCTTACAATGAGCAGTTCTTC.

This clonotype has just a few counts. V and J are TRBV3-1 and TRBJ2-5, with 7 bases that match TRBD2. V lost 1 base to trimming and J lost 4 bases; unmatched junction nucleotides: 12. The CDR3 is 17 residues long. Germline loops: CDR1 LGHDT, CDR2 YNNKEL (reference sequence). The CDR3 coding sequence is TGTGCCAGCAGCCAAGGCAGAAGGGCGGGAGTGGGAGAGACCCAGTACTTC. This gives the protein CASSQGRRAGVGETQYF.

The chain couples TRBV19 to TRBJ1-5; 7 positions agree with TRBD1. The CDR3 consists of 16 residues. The germline V gene encodes CDR1 LNHDA and CDR2 SQIVND (reference sequence). V dropped 6 bases and J dropped 2; count of bases not matched to a gene: 10. The DNA for the CDR3 is TGTGCCAGTAGACGGGGTGACAGGGCGCGCAATCAGCCCCAGCATTTT. Encoded protein: CASRRGDRARNQPQHF. Drawing the rest from reference TRBV19 and TRBJ1-5, the complete variable domain is DGGITQSPKYLFRKEGQNVTLSCEQNLNHDAMYWYRQDPGQGLRLIYYSQIVNDFQKGDIAEGYSVSREKKESFPLTVTSAQKNPTAFYLCASRRGDRARNQPQHFGDGTRLSIL.

The sample holds many counts of this clonotype. The rearrangement joins TRBV2 to TRBJ1-3; unclear D gene. The CDR3 is made up of 11 amino acids. Trimming left V 4 bases short and J 7 bases short, with 5 bases between. Germline assignment: CDR1 SNHLY and CDR2 FYNNEI. As DNA, the CDR3 is TGTGCCAGCAGTGCCACCAACACCATATATTTT. It yields the protein CASSATNTIYF.

This clonotype was found many times. The V call is TRBV7-9, the J call TRBJ2-5; no clear D. The CDR3 contains 17 residues. Germline V lookup: CDR1 SEHNR, CDR2 FQNEAQ (reference sequence). V shed 3 bases and J shed 2 bases, with 19 bases lying between them. The CDR3 sequence is CASSFGSAPAPQETQYF. The CDR3 coding sequence is TGTGCCAGCAGCTTCGGTTCGGCTCCAGCGCCTCAAGAGACCCAGTACTTC.

CDR3 loop: CASSPILDGGNEQFF. In nucleotides, the CDR3 is TGCGCCAGCAGCCCGATACTGGACGGAGGCAATGAGCAGTTCTTC. J is TRBJ2-1 and V is TRBV4-1; a weak D match, TRBD2 (5 bases). The V gene lost 4 bases and the J gene lost 6 bases, with 16 bases spanning the gap. Germline assignment: CDR1 MGHRA and CDR2 YSYEKL. The CDR3 is 15 amino acids.

The sample holds a few counts of this clonotype. The rearrangement joins TRBV20-1 to TRBJ2-5, with D unclear. In germline, CDR1 is DFQATT, CDR2 SNEGSKA (reference sequence). The CDR3 runs to 10 residues. The germline V and J ends were trimmed by 0 bases and 9 bases, with 5 bases remaining between them. The CDR3 sequence: CSARDLSQYF. The CDR3 DNA reads as TGCAGTGCTAGAGATCTGTCCCAGTACTTC.

The gene calls are TRBV5-1 and TRBJ2-1, with 7 positions matching TRBD1. Germline loops: CDR1 SGHRS, CDR2 YFSETQ. The length of the CDR3 is 12 residues. The ends lost 3 bases at V and 10 bases at J; junction bases unmatched: 4. DNA of the CDR3: TGCGCCAGCAGCTACCCGGGACAGGAGCAGTTCTTC. Translated, it gives CASSYPGQEQFF.

In its sample, this clonotype was seen many times. The V and J genes are TRBV12-3 or TRBV12-4 and TRBJ1-1; D unclear. The germline V and J ends were trimmed by 3 bases and 5 bases, with 7 bases remaining between them. The CDR3 loop spans 12 amino acids. This chain's CDR3 is CASSLVVTEAFF. CDR3 DNA: TGTGCCAGCAGTTTGGTGGTTACTGAAGCTTTCTTT.

This clonotype was observed many times. The rearrangement joins TRBV12-3 or TRBV12-4 to TRBJ2-2; 7 nucleotides align to TRBD1. This CDR3 is built from 14 residues. The V and J ends lost 6 bases and 5 bases, in that order; junction bases with no gene match: 6. The CDR3 spells CASSPGTDTGELFF. CDR3 DNA sequence: TGTGCCAGCAGCCCCGGGACAGATACCGGGGAGCTGTTTTTT.

The gene calls are TRBV3-1 and TRBJ2-5; 7 bases map to TRBD1. After removal of 4 bases from V and 1 base from J, the junction contained 6 bases not matched to a gene. The CDR3 runs to 15 residues. CDR1 LGHDT and CDR2 YNNKEL come from the germline V gene (reference sequence). This CDR3 reads CASSPGTVSQETQYF. The CDR3 DNA sequence: TGTGCCAGCAGCCCGGGGACAGTATCCCAAGAGACCCAGTACTTC.

The sample holds many counts of this clonotype. CDR3 sequence reads: CASSPTTGVRDGYTF. The CDR3 DNA reads as TGTGCCAGCAGTCCAACTACAGGGGTTCGGGATGGCTACACCTTC. The gene calls are TRBV12-3 or TRBV12-4 and TRBJ1-2; 7 nucleotides line up with TRBD1. V trimming: 5 bases; J trimming: 6 bases; junction bases outside the gene matches: 12. This CDR3 spans 15 amino acids.